This is a list of T cell receptor beta chains from one sample in a study of T cell responses to AZD1222 COVID-19 vaccine. Generated by immunoSEQ multiplex PCR, the TCRdb table keeps only in-frame clones and is missing some. The sample consists of approximately 190,000 clones, about nine tenths of them appearing once. This specimen was peripheral blood, taken on day 0 of AZD1222 vaccination. The receptors shown here come from an adult in good health. The CDR3 runs from the conserved cysteine through the conserved F or W. A D gene is named only where the DNA matches it firmly. Not all rows give a size; the values are once, few, many and, for expanded clones, a class.

v_gene: TRBV2; j_gene: TRBJ2-1; abundance: -; d_gene: TRBD2; CDR3aa: CASREGLAVSYNEQFF
v_gene: TRBV7-9; j_gene: TRBJ1-2; abundance: -; d_gene: -; CDR3aa: CASSFPGGYTF
v_gene: TRBV5-1; j_gene: TRBJ2-6; abundance: -; d_gene: -; CDR3aa: CASSFNGAGANVLTF
v_gene: TRBV19; j_gene: TRBJ1-2; abundance: -; d_gene: -; CDR3aa: CASSIPQNYGYTF
v_gene: TRBV5-1; j_gene: TRBJ2-1; abundance: -; d_gene: TRBD2; CDR3aa: CASSLQTSGAYNEQFF
v_gene: TRBV19; j_gene: TRBJ2-5; abundance: -; d_gene: -; CDR3aa: CASSKKNQETQYF
v_gene: TRBV18; j_gene: TRBJ1-4; abundance: -; d_gene: TRBD1; CDR3aa: CASSADRGLREKLFF
v_gene: TRBV3-1/TRBV3-2; j_gene: TRBJ2-7; abundance: -; d_gene: -; CDR3aa: CASSQVRFTYEQYF
v_gene: TRBV2; j_gene: TRBJ1-1; abundance: once; d_gene: -; CDR3aa: CASSEGGTEAFF
v_gene: TRBV4-3; j_gene: TRBJ1-2; abundance: once; d_gene: -; CDR3aa: CASSQVGTGLKSYTF
v_gene: TRBV11-2; j_gene: TRBJ2-5; abundance: -; d_gene: -; CDR3aa: CASSLDSGTIQETQYF
v_gene: TRBV10-3; j_gene: TRBJ1-2; abundance: once; d_gene: TRBD1; CDR3aa: CAITMGQPYGYTF
v_gene: TRBV5-1; j_gene: TRBJ2-2; abundance: -; d_gene: -; CDR3aa: CASSFSRAGELFF
v_gene: TRBV19; j_gene: TRBJ2-6; abundance: -; d_gene: -; CDR3aa: CASGPVLTF
v_gene: TRBV15; j_gene: TRBJ1-1; abundance: -; d_gene: -; CDR3aa: CATSKNTEAFF
v_gene: TRBV18; j_gene: TRBJ1-5; abundance: -; d_gene: -; CDR3aa: CASSPQGNNQPQHF
v_gene: TRBV25-1; j_gene: TRBJ1-5; abundance: -; d_gene: -; CDR3aa: CASSENGPGVSNQPQHF
v_gene: TRBV5-1; j_gene: TRBJ2-1; abundance: -; d_gene: TRBD2; CDR3aa: CASSTWTSGNNEQFF
v_gene: TRBV28; j_gene: TRBJ2-7; abundance: few; d_gene: TRBD2; CDR3aa: CASSTGTSGRFYEQYF
v_gene: TRBV2; j_gene: TRBJ2-7; abundance: -; d_gene: -; CDR3aa: CASRSDTYEQYF
v_gene: TRBV6-1; j_gene: TRBJ1-5; abundance: few; d_gene: -; CDR3aa: CASSESRASDLLYQPQHF
v_gene: TRBV4-2; j_gene: TRBJ1-4; abundance: once; d_gene: -; CDR3aa: CASSQGTGNEKLFF
v_gene: TRBV6-6; j_gene: TRBJ2-7; abundance: -; d_gene: -; CDR3aa: CASSYVTEAYEQYF
v_gene: TRBV2; j_gene: TRBJ1-6; abundance: -; d_gene: -; CDR3aa: CASSVPETFGSPLHF
v_gene: TRBV19; j_gene: TRBJ2-7; abundance: -; d_gene: -; CDR3aa: CASSRDPLYEQYF
v_gene: TRBV5-4; j_gene: TRBJ2-5; abundance: -; d_gene: TRBD1; CDR3aa: CASSTRQGSQETQYF
v_gene: TRBV7-8; j_gene: TRBJ2-3; abundance: -; d_gene: -; CDR3aa: CASSLGLSSTDTQYF
v_gene: TRBV7-2; j_gene: TRBJ2-7; abundance: -; d_gene: -; CDR3aa: CASSLAWQGEQYF
v_gene: TRBV10-1; j_gene: TRBJ2-1; abundance: -; d_gene: TRBD1; CDR3aa: CASSEQQSGGEQFF
v_gene: TRBV5-1; j_gene: TRBJ1-5; abundance: -; d_gene: TRBD1; CDR3aa: CASSFGDRGQPQHF